This T cell receptor beta chain emerged from a study of blood T cell repertoires in COVID-19. The overall study: Samples of COVID-19 (acute and convalescent) were obtained from the United States, Italy and Spain.

In terms of age and location, participants ranged from roughly 18 to 90 years and lived in about 25 US areas. The repertoire was sequenced with immunoSEQ multiplex PCR; TCRdb's copy has only in-frame clones and lacks some. Among almost 250,000 clones, around 86% were seen once, and the ten largest hold roughly 1.6%. The origin of this receptor is a woman in her 50s who had recovered from COVID-19. The sequenced sample was PBMCs or T cells enriched from blood (not recorded which).

The DNA of the CDR3 is TGTGCTAGTGGTTTGCGTTCTGGAAACACCATATATTTT. Translation: CASGLRSGNTIYF. The rearrangement links TRBV12-5 to TRBJ1-3; D call uncertain. The CDR3 has 13 amino acids. Trimming pared 2 bases from V and 1 base from J, leaving 3 bases between. Germline V gene sequence: CDR1 LGHNT, CDR2 FRNRAP.